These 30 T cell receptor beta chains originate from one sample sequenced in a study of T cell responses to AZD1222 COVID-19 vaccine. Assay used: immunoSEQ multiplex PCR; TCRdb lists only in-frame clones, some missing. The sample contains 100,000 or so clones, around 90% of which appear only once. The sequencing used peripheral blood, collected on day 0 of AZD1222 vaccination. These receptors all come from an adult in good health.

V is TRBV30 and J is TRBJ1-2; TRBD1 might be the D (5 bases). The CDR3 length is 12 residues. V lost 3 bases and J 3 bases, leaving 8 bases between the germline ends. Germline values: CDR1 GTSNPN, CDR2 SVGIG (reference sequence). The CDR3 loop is CAWRTDYYGYTF. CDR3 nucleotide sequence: TGTGCCTGGAGGACAGATTACTATGGCTACACCTTC.

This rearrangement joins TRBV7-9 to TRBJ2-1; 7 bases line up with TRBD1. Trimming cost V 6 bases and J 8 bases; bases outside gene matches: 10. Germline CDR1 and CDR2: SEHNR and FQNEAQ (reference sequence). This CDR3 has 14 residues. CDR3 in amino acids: CASRDGQVGDEQFF. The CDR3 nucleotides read TGTGCCAGCAGGGACGGACAGGTCGGGGATGAGCAGTTCTTC. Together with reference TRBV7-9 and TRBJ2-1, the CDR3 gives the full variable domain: DTGVSQNPRHKITKRGQNVTFRCDPISEHNRLYWYRQTLGQGPEFLTYFQNEAQLEKSRLLSDRFSAERPKGSFSTLEIQRTEQGDSAMYLCASRDGQVGDEQFFGPGTRLTVL.

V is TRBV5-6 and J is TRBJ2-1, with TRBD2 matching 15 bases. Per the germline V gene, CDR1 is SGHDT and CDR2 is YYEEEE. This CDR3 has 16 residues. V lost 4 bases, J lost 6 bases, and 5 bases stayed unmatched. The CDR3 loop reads CASSRGLAGGLNEQFF. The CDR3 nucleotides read TGTGCCAGCAGCCGCGGACTAGCGGGAGGGCTCAATGAGCAGTTCTTC.

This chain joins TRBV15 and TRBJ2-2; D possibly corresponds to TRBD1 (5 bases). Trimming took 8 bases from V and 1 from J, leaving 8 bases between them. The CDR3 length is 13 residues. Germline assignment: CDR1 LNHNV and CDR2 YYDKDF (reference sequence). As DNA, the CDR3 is TGTGCCACCCGACAGCGGAACACCGGGGAGCTGTTTTTT. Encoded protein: CATRQRNTGELFF.

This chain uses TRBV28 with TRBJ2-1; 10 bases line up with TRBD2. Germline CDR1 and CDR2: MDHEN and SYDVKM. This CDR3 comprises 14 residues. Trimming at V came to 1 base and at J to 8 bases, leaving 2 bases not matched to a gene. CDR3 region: CASSLSGTSDEQFF. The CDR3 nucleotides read TGTGCCAGCAGTTTATCCGGGACTAGCGATGAGCAGTTCTTC.

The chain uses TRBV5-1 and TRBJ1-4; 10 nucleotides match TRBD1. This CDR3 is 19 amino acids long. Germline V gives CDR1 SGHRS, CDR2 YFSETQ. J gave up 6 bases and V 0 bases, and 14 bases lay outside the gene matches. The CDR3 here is CASSLAGTGVYGGDEKLFF. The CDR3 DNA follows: TGCGCCAGCAGCTTGGCCGGGACAGGGGTTTACGGCGGAGATGAAAAACTGTTTTTT.

CDR3 in amino acids: CASSPPSDGATGELFF. DNA for the CDR3: TGTGCCAGCAGTCCCCCTAGCGACGGGGCCACCGGGGAGCTGTTTTTT. The V and J genes are TRBV6-2 or TRBV6-3 and TRBJ2-2, with a possible D match to TRBD2 (6 bases). Germline lookup yields CDR1 MNHEY and CDR2 SVGEGT. V lost 5 bases to trimming and J lost 4 bases, with 17 bases between them. This CDR3 is built from 16 residues.

Written as DNA, the CDR3 is TGTGCCAGCATAAGGGGGACAGATAATTCACCCCTCCACTTT. Encoded protein: CASIRGTDNSPLHF. This sequence joins TRBV28 and TRBJ1-6; 7 bases are shared with TRBD1. With V trimmed by 7 bases and J by 5 bases, 5 bases remained unmatched. The CDR3 extends over 14 amino acids. Germline V gene data show CDR1 as MDHEN and CDR2 as SYDVKM.

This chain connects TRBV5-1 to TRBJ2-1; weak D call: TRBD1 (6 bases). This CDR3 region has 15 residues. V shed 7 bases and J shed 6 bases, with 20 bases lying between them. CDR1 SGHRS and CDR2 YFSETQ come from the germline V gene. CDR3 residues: CASGKTGFKRNEQFF. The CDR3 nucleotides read TGCGCCAGCGGGAAAACAGGGTTTAAACGCAATGAGCAGTTCTTC.

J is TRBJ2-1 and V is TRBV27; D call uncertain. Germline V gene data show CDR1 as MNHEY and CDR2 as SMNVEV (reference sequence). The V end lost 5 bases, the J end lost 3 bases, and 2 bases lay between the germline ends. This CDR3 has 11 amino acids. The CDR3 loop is CASSNYNEQFF. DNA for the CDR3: TGTGCCAGCAGTAACTACAATGAGCAGTTCTTC.

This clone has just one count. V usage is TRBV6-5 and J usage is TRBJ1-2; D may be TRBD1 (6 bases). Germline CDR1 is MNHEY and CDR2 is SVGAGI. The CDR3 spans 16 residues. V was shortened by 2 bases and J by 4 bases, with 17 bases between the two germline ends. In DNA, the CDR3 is TGTGCCAGCAGTTACGCCGGGGGCAGTGAAATCTATGGCTACACCTTC. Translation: CASSYAGGSEIYGYTF.

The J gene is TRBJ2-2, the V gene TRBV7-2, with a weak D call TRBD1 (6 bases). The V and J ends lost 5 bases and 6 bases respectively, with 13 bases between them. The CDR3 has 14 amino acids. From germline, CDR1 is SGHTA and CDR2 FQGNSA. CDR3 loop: CASSHSRGAGELFF. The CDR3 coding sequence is TGTGCCAGCAGCCATTCCAGGGGTGCCGGGGAGCTGTTTTTT.

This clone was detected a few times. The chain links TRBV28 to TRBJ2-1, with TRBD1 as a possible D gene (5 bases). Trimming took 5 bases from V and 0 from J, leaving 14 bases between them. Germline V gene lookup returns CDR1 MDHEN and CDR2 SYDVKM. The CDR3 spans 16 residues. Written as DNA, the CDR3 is TGTGCCAGCAGTACCCTACAGGAAAACTCCTACAATGAGCAGTTCTTC. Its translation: CASSTLQENSYNEQFF.

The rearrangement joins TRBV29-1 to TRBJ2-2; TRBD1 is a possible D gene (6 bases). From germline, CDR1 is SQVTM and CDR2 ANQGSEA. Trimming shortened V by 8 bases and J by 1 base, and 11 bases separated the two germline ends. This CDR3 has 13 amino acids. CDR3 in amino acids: CSFRTENTGELFF. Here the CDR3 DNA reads TGCAGCTTCCGGACAGAGAACACCGGGGAGCTGTTTTTT.

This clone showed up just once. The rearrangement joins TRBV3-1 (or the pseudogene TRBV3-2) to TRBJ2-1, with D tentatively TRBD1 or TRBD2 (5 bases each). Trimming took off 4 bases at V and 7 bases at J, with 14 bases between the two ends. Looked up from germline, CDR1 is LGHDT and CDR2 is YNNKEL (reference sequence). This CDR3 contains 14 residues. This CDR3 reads CASSPMGLANEQFF. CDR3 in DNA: TGTGCCAGCAGCCCGATGGGGCTAGCAAATGAGCAGTTCTTC.

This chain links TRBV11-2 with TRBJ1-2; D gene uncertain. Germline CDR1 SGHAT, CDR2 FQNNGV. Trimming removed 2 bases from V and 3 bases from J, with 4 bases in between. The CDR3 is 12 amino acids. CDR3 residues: CASSLKDYGYTF. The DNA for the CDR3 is TGTGCCAGCAGCTTAAAAGACTATGGCTACACCTTC.

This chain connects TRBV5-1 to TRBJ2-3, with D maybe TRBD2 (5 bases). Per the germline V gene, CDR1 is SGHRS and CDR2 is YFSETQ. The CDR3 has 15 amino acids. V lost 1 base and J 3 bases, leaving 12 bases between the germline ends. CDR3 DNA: TGCGCCAGCAGCTTGAACGCGGGCGGGACAGATACGCAGTATTTT. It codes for CASSLNAGGTDTQYF.

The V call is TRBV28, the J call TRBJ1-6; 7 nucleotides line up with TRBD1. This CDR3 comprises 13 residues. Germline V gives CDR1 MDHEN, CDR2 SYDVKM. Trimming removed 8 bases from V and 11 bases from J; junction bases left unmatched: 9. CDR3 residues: CASRRDSLPPLHF. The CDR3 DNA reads TGTGCCAGCCGCCGGGACAGTCTCCCACCCCTCCACTTT.

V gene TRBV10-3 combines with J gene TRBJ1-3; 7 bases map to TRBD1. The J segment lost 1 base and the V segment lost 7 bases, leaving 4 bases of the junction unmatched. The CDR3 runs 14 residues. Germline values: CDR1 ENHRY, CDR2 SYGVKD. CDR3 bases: TGTGCCATCACCAAGGACAGGTCTGGAAACACCATATATTTT. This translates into CAITKDRSGNTIYF.

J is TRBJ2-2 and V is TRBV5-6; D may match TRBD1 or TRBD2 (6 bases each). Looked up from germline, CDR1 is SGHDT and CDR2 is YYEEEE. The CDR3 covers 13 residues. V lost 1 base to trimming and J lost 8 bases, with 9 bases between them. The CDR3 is CASSLRGAGELFF. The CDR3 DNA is TGTGCCAGCAGCTTGAGGGGGGCAGGGGAGCTGTTTTTT.

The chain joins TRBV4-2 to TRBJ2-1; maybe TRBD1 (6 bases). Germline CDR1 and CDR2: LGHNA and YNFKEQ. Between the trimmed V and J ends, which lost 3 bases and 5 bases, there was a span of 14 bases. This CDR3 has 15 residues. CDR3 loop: CASSQHRDTDNEQFF. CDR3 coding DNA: TGTGCCAGCAGCCAGCACCGGGACACAGACAATGAGCAGTTCTTC.

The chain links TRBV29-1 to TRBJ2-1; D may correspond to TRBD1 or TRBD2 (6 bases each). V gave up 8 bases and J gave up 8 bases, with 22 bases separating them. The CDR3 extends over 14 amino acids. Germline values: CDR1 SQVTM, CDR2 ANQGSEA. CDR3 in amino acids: CSFTSRGGWDEQFF. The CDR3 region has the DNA TGCAGCTTTACGAGCAGGGGAGGTTGGGATGAGCAGTTCTTC.

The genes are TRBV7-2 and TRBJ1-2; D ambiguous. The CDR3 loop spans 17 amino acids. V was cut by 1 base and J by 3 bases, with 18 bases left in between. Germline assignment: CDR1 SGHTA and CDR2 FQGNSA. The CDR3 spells CASSLDILGKADYGYTF. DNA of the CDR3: TGTGCCAGCAGCTTAGATATTTTAGGGAAAGCGGACTATGGCTACACCTTC.

CDR3 in DNA: TGCGCCAGCAGCTTGGAGGGAACCCCCTATGGCTACACCTTC. Translation: CASSLEGTPYGYTF. This chain joins TRBV5-1 and TRBJ1-2, with D unclear. From germline, CDR1 is SGHRS and CDR2 YFSETQ. The CDR3 runs 14 residues. V lost 0 bases and J lost 4, with 10 bases in between.

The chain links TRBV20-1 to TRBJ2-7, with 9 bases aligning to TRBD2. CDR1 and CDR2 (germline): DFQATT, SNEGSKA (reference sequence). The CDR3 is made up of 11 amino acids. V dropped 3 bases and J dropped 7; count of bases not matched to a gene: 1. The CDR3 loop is CSARTSGEQYF. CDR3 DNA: TGCAGTGCTAGGACTAGCGGAGAGCAGTACTTC.

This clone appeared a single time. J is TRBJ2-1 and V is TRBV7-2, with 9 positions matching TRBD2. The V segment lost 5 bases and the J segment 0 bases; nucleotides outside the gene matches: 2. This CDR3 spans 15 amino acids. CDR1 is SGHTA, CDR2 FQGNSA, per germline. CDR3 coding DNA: TGTGCCAGCAGCAATAGCGGGAGCTCCTACAATGAGCAGTTCTTC. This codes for CASSNSGSSYNEQFF. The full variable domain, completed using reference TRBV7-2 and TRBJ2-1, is GAGVSQSPSNKVTEKGKDVELRCDPISGHTALYWYRQSLGQGLEFLIYFQGNSAPDKSGLPSDRFSAERTGGSVSTLTIQRTQQEDSAVYLCASSNSGSSYNEQFFGPGTRLTVL.

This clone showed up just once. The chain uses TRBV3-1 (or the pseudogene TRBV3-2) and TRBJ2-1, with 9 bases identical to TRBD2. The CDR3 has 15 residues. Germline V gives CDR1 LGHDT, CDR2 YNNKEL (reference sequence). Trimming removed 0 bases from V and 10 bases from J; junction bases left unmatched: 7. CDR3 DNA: TGTGCCAGCAGCCAAGAAGGCGGGAGGGCCCGAGAGCAGTTCTTC. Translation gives CASSQEGGRAREQFF.

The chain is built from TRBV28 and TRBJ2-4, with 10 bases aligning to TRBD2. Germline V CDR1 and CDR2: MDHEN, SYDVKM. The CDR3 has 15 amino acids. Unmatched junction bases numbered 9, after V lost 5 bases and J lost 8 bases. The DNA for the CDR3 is TGTGCCAGCAGTGACCCGGGACTAGCGACGGACATTCAGTACTTC. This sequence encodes CASSDPGLATDIQYF.

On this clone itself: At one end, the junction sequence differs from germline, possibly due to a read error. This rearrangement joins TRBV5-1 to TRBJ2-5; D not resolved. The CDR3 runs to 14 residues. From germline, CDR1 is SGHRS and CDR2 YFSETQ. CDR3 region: CASSLQSHQETQYF. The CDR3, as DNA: TGCGCCAGCAGCCTACAGTCCCACCAGGAGACCCAGTACTTC.

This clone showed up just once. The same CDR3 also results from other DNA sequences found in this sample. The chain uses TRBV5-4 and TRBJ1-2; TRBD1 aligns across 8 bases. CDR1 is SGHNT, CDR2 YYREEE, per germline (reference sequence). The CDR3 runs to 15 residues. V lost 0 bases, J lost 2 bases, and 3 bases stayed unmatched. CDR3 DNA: TGTGCCAGCAGCTTGGGAGGGACAGGAAACTATGGCTACACCTTC. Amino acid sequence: CASSLGGTGNYGYTF.